This T cell receptor (beta chain) was sequenced for a study of control samples from healthy donors and cancer patients (dated by TCRdb to the early 2020s). Library preparation was by the immunoSEQ multiplex PCR assay. This is the immuneACCESS table as TCRdb keeps it, with only in-frame sequences that have V and J called. A part of the clones is gone; compared with another copy, unresolved V genes explain less than half, and the rest is unexplained. The sample contains 63,000 or so clones, about nine tenths of them found a single time. Of the sample, around 5.1% falls within the top ten clones. Based on the germline V gene, the CDR1 and CDR2 sequences are SGHTS and YDEGEE. From the cysteine through the phenylalanine, the CDR3 covers 15 amino acids. The retained sequence is limited to the CDR3, 45 bases, with the frame set at the first base. Trimming costs V 3 bases and J 2 bases, and their ends lie 9 bases apart.

As concerns this clone: What antigen it recognizes has not been identified. No quality values exist for individual bases; no much larger clone is one base distant.

Sample: PBMCs. The sequence was obtained from a man aged 55 to 70 with colorectal cancer. The chain links TRBV5-8 with TRBJ2-6; the D gene is possibly TRBD1, with 6 bases matching. The DNA reads as follows: TGTGCCAGCAGCTATTACAGGGCTGGGGCCAACGTCCTGACTTTC. Its product reads: CASSYYRAGANVLTF.